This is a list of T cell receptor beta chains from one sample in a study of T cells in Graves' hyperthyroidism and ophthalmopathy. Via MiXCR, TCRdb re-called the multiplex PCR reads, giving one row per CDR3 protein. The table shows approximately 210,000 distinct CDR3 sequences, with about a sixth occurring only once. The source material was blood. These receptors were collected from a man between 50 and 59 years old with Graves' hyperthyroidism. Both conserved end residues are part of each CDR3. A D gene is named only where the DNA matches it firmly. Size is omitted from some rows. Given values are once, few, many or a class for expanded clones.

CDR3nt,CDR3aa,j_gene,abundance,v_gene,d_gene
TGTGCCAGCAGGCTCGAAGGGAGCGGGAAGGGCTACACCTTC,CASRLEGSGKGYTF,TRBJ1-2,many,TRBV12-3/TRBV12-4,NA
TGTGCCAGCAGTTCGAGGACGGGTATGAGGGGTCAGCCCCAGCATTTT,CASSSRTGMRGQPQHF,TRBJ1-5,many,TRBV28,NA
TGTGCCAGCAGCCTCGGACTGCCCAATGAGCAGTTCTTC,CASSLGLPNEQFF,TRBJ2-1,many,TRBV6-1,NA
TGTGCCACCAGCAGTGGGACATACTCTAGCACAGATACGCAGTATTTT,CATSSGTYSSTDTQYF,TRBJ2-3,NA,TRBV15,NA
TGTGCCAGCAGTGAATCGGGGGGCCAGGGAGATACGCAGTATTTT,CASSESGGQGDTQYF,TRBJ2-3,NA,TRBV2,NA
TGTGCCAGCAGTGGGGCGACTAGCGGGAGTGTAGATACGCAGTATTTT,CASSGATSGSVDTQYF,TRBJ2-3,NA,TRBV6-1,TRBD2
TGTGCCAGCAGCTCGTTGGGACAGGGTACGGGCGAGCAGTACTTC,CASSSLGQGTGEQYF,TRBJ2-7,many,TRBV7-2,TRBD1
TGTGCCAACAGCTCGGAGATAGATCAGCCCCAGCATTTT,CANSSEIDQPQHF,TRBJ1-5,NA,TRBV7-2,NA
TGCGCCAGCAGCTTGGAGGGTACATCTAATGAAAAACTGTTTTTT,CASSLEGTSNEKLFF,TRBJ1-4,many,TRBV5-1,NA
TGTGCTAGCAGCCCAAGAGCGGGAGCGGATACGCAGTATTTT,CASSPRAGADTQYF,TRBJ2-3,NA,TRBV7-7,TRBD2
TGTGCCATCACCATGAGTAGGAACACTGAAGCTTTCTTT,CAITMSRNTEAFF,TRBJ1-1,many,TRBV10-3,NA
TGTGCCAGCAGCCTACCCCTTGTGGGCAACAATGAGCAGTTCTTC,CASSLPLVGNNEQFF,TRBJ2-1,many,TRBV28,NA
TGTGCCAGCAGCAAAGCGGGACTGCTCTCCTACGAGCAGTACTTC,CASSKAGLLSYEQYF,TRBJ2-7,many,TRBV11-3,TRBD2
TGCGCCAGCAGCCAAGGGGGACAGGTCACTGAAGCTTTCTTT,CASSQGGQVTEAFF,TRBJ1-1,NA,TRBV4-1,TRBD1